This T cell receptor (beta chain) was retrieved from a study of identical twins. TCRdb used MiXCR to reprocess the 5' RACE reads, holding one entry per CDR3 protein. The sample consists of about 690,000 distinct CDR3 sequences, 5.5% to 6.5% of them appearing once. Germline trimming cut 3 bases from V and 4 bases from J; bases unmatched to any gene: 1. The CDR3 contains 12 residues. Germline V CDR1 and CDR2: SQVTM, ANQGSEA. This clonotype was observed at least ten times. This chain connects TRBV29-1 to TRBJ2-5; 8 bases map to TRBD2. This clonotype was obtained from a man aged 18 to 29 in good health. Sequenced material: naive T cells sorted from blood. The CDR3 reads CSVDGRGETQYF. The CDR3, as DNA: TGCAGCGTTGACGGGAGGGGAGAGACCCAGTACTTC.